The present TCR beta chain was sequenced within a study of blood T cell repertoires in COVID-19 (dated by TCRdb to 2018 to 2021). Study-wide context: Samples from collaborators originated in the United States, Italy and Spain and spanned both the acute and convalescent phases of COVID-19. The prospective study material was composed of cDNA or gDNA derived from T cells, B-cell-depleted T cells, or PBMCs. Subjects who had been exposed to COVID-19, were actively infected with it, or had recovered from it provided the deeply sampled blood TCRbeta repertoires that made up the dataset. The repertoires were made available in a free public database intended to serve as a resource for research on the immune response to SARS-CoV-2. Samples came from the ongoing ImmuneRACE study (first 160 participants) plus 1,254 subjects from 6 global collaborators. The sample metadata nearly always contained a de-identified subject ID, COVID-19 status, age in years and sex. Where HLA class I and class II types were available, the types were taken from metadata supplied by the sample provider, not from assay-based typing. Beyond this particular receptor, the publication reports: How much clinical and demographic metadata was included differed by source and by participant, and the metadata was provided uncurated.

TCRbeta CDR3 regions were amplified from genomic DNA by means of the immunoSEQ Assay, a bias-controlled multiplex PCR. From the authors' description of their analysis: Within the assay, amplification of reference gene primers was used to estimate how many nucleated cells each sample contained. To quantify the absolute abundance of each unique TCRbeta CDR3 rearrangement, sequence reads were collapsed and filtered. For each sample, productive Simpson clonality was calculated as the square root of Simpson's diversity index across productive rearrangements. Imported from immuneACCESS, the table was reduced by TCRdb to in-frame sequences with V and J called. These copies leave out some clones; in studies compared against another copy, an unresolved V gene accounts for under half, and the cause of the remainder is not known. The V and J calls and the clone size are those of that table, but D and trimming were determined from the DNA. The sample profile shows 250,000 to 300,000 clones; more than 75% of them were found once. Around 0.99% of the sample is held by the ten biggest clonotypes.

Points on this clone: It has no known antigen specificity. No much larger clone is present one base from it, and per-base qualities are unavailable.

Another Seattle source contributed samples from volunteer blood donors who had recovered from COVID-19. The collaborating institutions used their own protocols to collect whole blood in K2EDTA tubes. For TCRbeta analysis, collaborators shipped samples as frozen whole blood, isolated PBMCs, or DNA extracted from either of those sample types. Inclusive of the bounding cysteine and phenylalanine, the CDR3 is 15 residues long. Only CDR3 DNA remains: 45 bases, in frame from the first base. The germline V and J ends show losses of 7 bases and 4 bases respectively, and no gene match explains 9 bases of the junction. The germline V gene gives CDR1 as KGHDR and CDR2 as SFDVKD.

The sequenced sample consisted of peripheral blood. The receptor was derived from a woman between 35 and 50 years old who had recovered from COVID-19. Recombination joined TRBV24-1 with TRBJ1-1; 9 bases in between match TRBD1. The nucleotide sequence is TGTGCCACCAGACCGACAGGGGGAGGGGGCACTGAAGCTTTCTTT. This gives the protein CATRPTGGGGTEAFF.